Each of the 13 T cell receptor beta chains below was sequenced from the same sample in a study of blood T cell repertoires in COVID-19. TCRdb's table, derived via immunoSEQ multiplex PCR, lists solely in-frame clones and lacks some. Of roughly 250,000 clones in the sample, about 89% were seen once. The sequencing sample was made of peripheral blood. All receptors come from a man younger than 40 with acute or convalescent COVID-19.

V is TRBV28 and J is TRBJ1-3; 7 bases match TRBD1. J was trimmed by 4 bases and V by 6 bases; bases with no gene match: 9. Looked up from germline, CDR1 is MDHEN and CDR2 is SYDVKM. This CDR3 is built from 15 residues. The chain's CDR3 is CASSPLGGGGNTIYF. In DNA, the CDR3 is TGTGCCAGCAGCCCGCTAGGGGGCGGCGGAAACACCATATATTTT.

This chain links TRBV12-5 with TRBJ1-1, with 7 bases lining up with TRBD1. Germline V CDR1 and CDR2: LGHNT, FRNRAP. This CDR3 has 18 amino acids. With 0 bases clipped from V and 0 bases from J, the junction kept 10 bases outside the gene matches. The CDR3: CASGLVQGTGRLNTEAFF. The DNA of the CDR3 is TGTGCTAGTGGTTTGGTACAGGGGACCGGTCGATTGAACACTGAAGCTTTCTTT.

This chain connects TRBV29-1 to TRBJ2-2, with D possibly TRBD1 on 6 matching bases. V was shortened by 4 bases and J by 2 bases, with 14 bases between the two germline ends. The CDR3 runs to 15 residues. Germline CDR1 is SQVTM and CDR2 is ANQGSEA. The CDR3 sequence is CSVVFEQGNTGELFF. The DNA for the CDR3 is TGCAGCGTTGTATTCGAACAGGGTAACACCGGGGAGCTGTTTTTT.

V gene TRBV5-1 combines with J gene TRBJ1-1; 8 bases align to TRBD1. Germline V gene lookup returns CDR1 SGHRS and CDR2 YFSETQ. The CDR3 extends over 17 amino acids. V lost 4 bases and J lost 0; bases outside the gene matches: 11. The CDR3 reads CASSGGQGRRMNTEAFF. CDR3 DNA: TGCGCCAGCAGCGGCGGACAGGGCAGGAGAATGAACACTGAAGCTTTCTTT.

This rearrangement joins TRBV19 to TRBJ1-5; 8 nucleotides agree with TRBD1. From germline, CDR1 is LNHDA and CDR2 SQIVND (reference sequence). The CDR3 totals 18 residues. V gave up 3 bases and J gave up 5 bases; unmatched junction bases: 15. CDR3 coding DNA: TGTGCCAGTAGTATTACGCCCCTGGCAGGGGGCTACTATCAGCCCCAGCATTTT. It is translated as CASSITPLAGGYYQPQHF.

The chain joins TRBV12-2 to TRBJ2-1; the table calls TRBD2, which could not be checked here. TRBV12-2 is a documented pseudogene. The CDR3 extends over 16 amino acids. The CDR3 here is CASRLAGGWSYNEQFF. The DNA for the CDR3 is TGTGCAAGCAGGCTAGCGGGGGGGTGGTCCTACAATGAGCAGTTCTTC.

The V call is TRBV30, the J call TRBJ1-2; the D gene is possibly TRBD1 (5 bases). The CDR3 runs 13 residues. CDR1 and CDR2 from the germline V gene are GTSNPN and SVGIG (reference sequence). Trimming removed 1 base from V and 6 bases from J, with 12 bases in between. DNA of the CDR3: TGTGCCTGGAGTGGTGGAAGGGGTGATGGCTACACCTTC. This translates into CAWSGGRGDGYTF.

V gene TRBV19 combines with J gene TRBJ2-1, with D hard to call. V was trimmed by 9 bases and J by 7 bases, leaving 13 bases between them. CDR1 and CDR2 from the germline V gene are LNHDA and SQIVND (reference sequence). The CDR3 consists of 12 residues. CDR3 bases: TGTGCCAGGAGGCAGCTTACTAATGAGCAGTTCTTC. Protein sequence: CARRQLTNEQFF.

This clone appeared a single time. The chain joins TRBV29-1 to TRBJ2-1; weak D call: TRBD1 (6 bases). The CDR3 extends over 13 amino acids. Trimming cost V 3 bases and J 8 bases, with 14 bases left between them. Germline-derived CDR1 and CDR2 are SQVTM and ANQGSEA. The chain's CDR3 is CSVEPMKGDEQFF. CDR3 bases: TGCAGCGTTGAGCCTATGAAGGGGGATGAGCAGTTCTTC.

In DNA, the CDR3 is TGTGCCAGCAGTTTATGGGGCGACATAAAGGTTGAGCAGTACTTC. It codes for CASSLWGDIKVEQYF. The rearrangement uses TRBV28 and TRBJ2-7; D uncertain. From germline, CDR1 is MDHEN and CDR2 SYDVKM. Trimming left V 0 bases short and J 7 bases short, with 16 bases between. This CDR3 has 15 residues. Based on the CDR3 plus reference TRBV28 and TRBJ2-7, the full variable domain is DVKVTQSSRYLVKRTGEKVFLECVQDMDHENMFWYRQDPGLGLRLIYFSYDVKMKEKGDIPEGYSVSREKKERFSLILESASTNQTSMYLCASSLWGDIKVEQYFGPGTRLTVT.

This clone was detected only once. The CDR3 here is CASSQGTGNQPQHF. Here the CDR3 DNA reads TGCGCCAGCAGCCAGGGGACAGGAAATCAGCCCCAGCATTTT. The chain links TRBV4-1 to TRBJ1-5, with 8 bases fitting TRBD1. CDR1 and CDR2 (germline): MGHRA, YSYEKL. V dropped 3 bases and J dropped 4; count of bases not matched to a gene: 2. This CDR3 spans 14 amino acids.

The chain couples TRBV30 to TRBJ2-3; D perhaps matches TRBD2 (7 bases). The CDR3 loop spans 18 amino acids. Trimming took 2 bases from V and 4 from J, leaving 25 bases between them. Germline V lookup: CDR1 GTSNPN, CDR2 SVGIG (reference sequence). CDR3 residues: CAWSHRARGGPSADTQYF. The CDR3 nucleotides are TGTGCCTGGAGTCACAGGGCGCGGGGAGGGCCGTCCGCAGATACGCAGTATTTT.

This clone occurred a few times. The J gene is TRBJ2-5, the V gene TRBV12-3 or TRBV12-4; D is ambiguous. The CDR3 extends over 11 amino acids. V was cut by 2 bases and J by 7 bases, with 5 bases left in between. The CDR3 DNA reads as TGTGCCAGCAGTTTATCAGGGACCCAGTACTTC. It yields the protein CASSLSGTQYF.